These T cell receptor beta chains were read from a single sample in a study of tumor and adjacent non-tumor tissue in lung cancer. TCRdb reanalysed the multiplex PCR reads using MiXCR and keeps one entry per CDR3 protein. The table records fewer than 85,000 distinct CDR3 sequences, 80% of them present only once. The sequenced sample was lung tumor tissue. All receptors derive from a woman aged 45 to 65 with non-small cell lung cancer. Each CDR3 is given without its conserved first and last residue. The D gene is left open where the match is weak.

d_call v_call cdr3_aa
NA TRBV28 ASTTGSSTDTQY
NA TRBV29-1 SVALLSGGEQF
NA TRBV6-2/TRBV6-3 ASKDSVSYDQY
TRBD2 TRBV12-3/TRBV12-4 ASTGTSGSAAELF
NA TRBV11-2 ANSLGENLQETQY
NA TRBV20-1 SARSGAVNTLH
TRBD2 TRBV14 ASSQDPAGTSTDTQY
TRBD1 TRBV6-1 ATTPGGPYEQY
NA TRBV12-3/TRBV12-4 VSSLNPGETQY
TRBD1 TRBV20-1 SARVWDRETGELF
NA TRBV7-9 ASSLETGHEQY
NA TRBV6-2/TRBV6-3 ASNDTGLGNQPQH
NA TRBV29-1 SIGQGGDTQY
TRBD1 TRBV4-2 TSSKDRERQETQC
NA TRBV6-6 ASTADSEQY
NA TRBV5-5 VSSLVSSQNYGYT
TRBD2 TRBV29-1 IVDLAGEQETQY
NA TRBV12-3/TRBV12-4 ASSLASVSASYIEQF
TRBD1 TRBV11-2 VSCLTGETKY
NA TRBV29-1 SVAQTETHY
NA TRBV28 ASSRGASYGNTIY
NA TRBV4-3 AISQANDGNSGANVLT
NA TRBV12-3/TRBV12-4 ASNIQGRGNEAF
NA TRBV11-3 TSSLSGSASKDNEQF
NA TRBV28 ASSLRIGVGIQY
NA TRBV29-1 TAQTGLRADTHY
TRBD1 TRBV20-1 SAARTGSYELY